These T cell receptor beta chains were read from a single sample in a study of blood T cells in healthy people across ages. TCRdb reprocessed the 5' RACE reads via MiXCR and lists one record per CDR3 protein. The table has about 630,000 distinct CDR3 sequences, around 21% seen once. Sequenced sample: blood. The receptors come from an older man in good health. Both conserved end residues are part of each CDR3. A D gene is named only where the DNA matches it firmly. Only some rows state a clone size, as once, few, many or a class for expanded clones.

TRBJ1-2	TRBV5-6	TRBD1	-	TGTGCCAGCAGCTTGGGAAGGGACAGGGGGCCCTACTATGGCTACACCTTC	CASSLGRDRGPYYGYTF
TRBJ1-5	TRBV29-1	TRBD1	few	TGCAGCGTCAGGACAGGTTCGGGTCAGCCCCAGCATTTT	CSVRTGSGQPQHF
TRBJ2-7	TRBV6-2/TRBV6-3	-	-	TGTGCCAGCAGTTACTCTACGGGAGCGAGCGAGCAGTACTTC	CASSYSTGASEQYF
TRBJ2-1	TRBV11-2	TRBD2	once	TGTGCCAGCAGCTCTAGAACAGGGGGTCGAGGACTAGCGGAGAGCTCCTACAATGAGCAGTTCTTC	CASSSRTGGRGLAESSYNEQFF
TRBJ1-1	TRBV27	-	few	TGTGCCAGCAGTACTCAAGACGGAGGGAGCACTGAAGCTTTCTTT	CASSTQDGGSTEAFF
TRBJ2-1	TRBV29-1	TRBD2	-	TGCAGCGTTGATCTGGTGCTAGCGGGGGCAATCAATGAGCAGTTCTTC	CSVDLVLAGAINEQFF
TRBJ1-2	TRBV4-3	-	few	TGCGCCAGCAGCCGCACTCTTAATGTGATGGGGAAGGACGGCTACACCTTC	CASSRTLNVMGKDGYTF
TRBJ2-1	TRBV2	TRBD2	-	TGTGCCAGCAACGAGGGACTAGCGGGGCAGTTCTTC	CASNEGLAGQFF
TRBJ2-7	TRBV6-5	-	few	TGTGCCAGCACCCTAGGGGGGGATTTCTACGAGCAGTACTTC	CASTLGGDFYEQYF
TRBJ2-7	TRBV28	TRBD2	-	TGTGCCAGCAGTCCCTCCGCGGGAGGGCCTTACGAGCAGTACTTC	CASSPSAGGPYEQYF
TRBJ2-2	TRBV9	-	-	TGTGCCAGCAGCGTAGACCCAGGGTCCAACACCGGGGAGCTGTTTTTT	CASSVDPGSNTGELFF
TRBJ2-1	TRBV7-2	TRBD2	once	TGTGCCAGCAGCTTAGTCGGGACTAGCGTCAATGAGCAGTTCTTC	CASSLVGTSVNEQFF
TRBJ2-3	TRBV25-1	-	-	TGTGCCAGCAGCCAAAATAGCGTAAATACGCAGTATTTT	CASSQNSVNTQYF
TRBJ1-1	TRBV19	TRBD1	few	TGTGCCAGTATGGACCCAGGGGGGGCTGGCACTGAAGCTTTCTTT	CASMDPGGAGTEAFF
TRBJ2-3	TRBV3-1	TRBD1	-	TGTGCCAGCAGCGCCGGGACAGGGGTTAGCACAGATACGCAGTATTTT	CASSAGTGVSTDTQYF
TRBJ2-1	TRBV11-2	TRBD2	-	TGTGCCAGCAGCTTAGATGGGGTAGCGGGAGGTTTTGAGCAGTTCTTC	CASSLDGVAGGFEQFF
TRBJ1-1	TRBV5-1	-	few	TGCGCCAGCAGCTTGGCGTCAGGGGAGGGACGGAACACTGAAGCTTTCTTT	CASSLASGEGRNTEAFF
TRBJ2-1	TRBV4-1	TRBD2	few	TGCGCCAGCAGCCAAGTACTCGGGGGGGCCTACAATGAGCAGTTCTTC	CASSQVLGGAYNEQFF
TRBJ1-5	TRBV12-3/TRBV12-4	-	few	TGTGCCAGCAGTTTACAGGATCAGCCCCAGCATTTT	CASSLQDQPQHF
TRBJ1-1	TRBV5-1	-	-	TGCGCCAGCAGCTTTGGCGGCATGAACACTGAAGCTTTCTTT	CASSFGGMNTEAFF
TRBJ2-2	TRBV3-1	-	few	TGTGCCAGCAGCGCCGACAGGCCGAACACCAGGGAGCTGTTTTTT	CASSADRPNTRELFF
TRBJ1-1	TRBV7-6	-	-	TGTGCCAGCAGCGCCGCCCTGAACACTGAAGCTTTCTTT	CASSAALNTEAFF
TRBJ2-7	TRBV29-1	TRBD1	-	TGCAGCGTGGCCGGGACAGGGGCTCGGGAGCAGTACTTC	CSVAGTGAREQYF
TRBJ2-5	TRBV5-1	TRBD1	-	TGCGCCAGCAGCCCGACGGGGACAGGGTCCCAAGAGACCCAGTACTTC	CASSPTGTGSQETQYF
TRBJ2-5	TRBV29-1	TRBD1	few	TGCAGCGCTGGACAGGGTGGAGGGGAGACCCAGTACTTC	CSAGQGGGETQYF
TRBJ1-2	TRBV5-5	-	few	TGTGCCAGCACCGTCTCCCCGGGGAACTATGGCTACACCTTC	CASTVSPGNYGYTF
TRBJ2-7	TRBV6-5	TRBD2	few	TGTGCCAGCACTCCCATAGCGGGCAGCTCCTACGAGCAGTACTTC	CASTPIAGSSYEQYF
TRBJ2-3	TRBV27	TRBD2	-	TGTGCCAGCAGTCCCCGACTAGCGGGAGGCCCCGTAACAGATACGCAGTATTTT	CASSPRLAGGPVTDTQYF
TRBJ2-6	TRBV20-1	-	-	TGCAGTGCCCCACCAAGTGGAGGGGCCAACGTCCTGACTTTC	CSAPPSGGANVLTF
TRBJ2-2	TRBV3-1	TRBD2	-	TGTGCCAGCAGTCTGGGACTAGCCCCAATCGGGGAGCTGTTTTTT	CASSLGLAPIGELFF
TRBJ2-1	TRBV20-1	-	-	TGCAGTGCTAGAGATCTAAGCTACAATGAGCAGTTCTTC	CSARDLSYNEQFF
TRBJ2-7	TRBV2	TRBD2	few	TGTGCCAGCAGGCCAAGGACTAGCGGGTATGCCTACGAGCAGTACTTC	CASRPRTSGYAYEQYF
TRBJ2-3	TRBV6-5	-	-	TGTGCCAGCAGGTCAGGGGCAGATACGCAGTATTTT	CASRSGADTQYF
TRBJ2-5	TRBV24-1	TRBD1	few	TGTGCCACCAGTGATGAACAGGGACAGGGGGCTTTGGAGACCCAGTACTTC	CATSDEQGQGALETQYF
TRBJ2-5	TRBV2	TRBD1	few	TGTGCCAGCACCCCGGGACAGGAAGTCTTGGCCCAGTACTTC	CASTPGQEVLAQYF
TRBJ2-7	TRBV10-3	-	-	TGTGCCATCAGGGCAGATAGCGGCCTAGGCGAGCAGTACTTC	CAIRADSGLGEQYF
TRBJ2-3	TRBV7-3	-	-	TGTGCCGGCAGCTTGACAGATACGCAGTATTTT	CAGSLTDTQYF
TRBJ2-5	TRBV6-6	-	-	TGTGCCAGCAGTTACCTCGTGAGAGACCAAGAGACCCAGTACTTC	CASSYLVRDQETQYF
TRBJ2-1	TRBV7-2	-	-	TGTGCCAGCAGACTAGCCCATGAGCAGTTCTTC	CASRLAHEQFF
TRBJ2-1	TRBV2	TRBD2	many	TGTGCCAGCAGTGAAGCCGGACTAGCGGGAATGAATGAGCAGTTCTTC	CASSEAGLAGMNEQFF
TRBJ2-5	TRBV6-2/TRBV6-3	-	-	TGTGCCAGCAGTTTCGACTGGGGCTCGGGGGAGACCCAGTACTTC	CASSFDWGSGETQYF
TRBJ2-5	TRBV6-2/TRBV6-3	-	-	TGTGCCAGCGCTCCGATTGCCCGGACCCAGTACTTC	CASAPIARTQYF
TRBJ2-2	TRBV4-1	-	-	TGCGCCAGCAGCCAGCGACAGACTCTCGCGAACACCGGGGAGCTGTTTTTT	CASSQRQTLANTGELFF
TRBJ2-3	TRBV6-1	-	-	TGTGCCAGCAGTGAATGGTCGCGGCGGGGAAACACAGATACGCAGTATTTT	CASSEWSRRGNTDTQYF
TRBJ1-2	TRBV12-3/TRBV12-4	-	few	TGTGCCAGCAGTCGGAGCGGGGGGGGATATGGCTACACCTTC	CASSRSGGGYGYTF
TRBJ2-2	TRBV6-5	TRBD1	-	TGTGCCAGCAGTTACGGACAGGGGGCGAACACCGGGGAGCTGTTTTTT	CASSYGQGANTGELFF
TRBJ2-4	TRBV5-5	TRBD2	-	TGTGCCAGCAGCCCTCTAGCGGGAGATGTGTTTTCCAAAAACATTCAGTACTTC	CASSPLAGDVFSKNIQYF
TRBJ2-1	TRBV13	-	many	TGTGCCAGCAGCTTTCGACGCTACAATGAGCAGTTCTTC	CASSFRRYNEQFF
TRBJ2-5	TRBV4-2	TRBD2	few	TGTGCCAGCAGCCAGGATCTTAGCGGGAGCGAGACCCAGTACTTC	CASSQDLSGSETQYF
TRBJ2-1	TRBV10-3	-	-	TGTGCCATCGGCAGTACAGGGCCCTACAATGAGCAGTTCTTC	CAIGSTGPYNEQFF
TRBJ2-5	TRBV19	-	few	TGTGCCAGTAGCCCCTATCCTTCCCAAGAGACCCAGTACTTC	CASSPYPSQETQYF
TRBJ2-4	TRBV20-1	-	many	TGCAGTGCTAGAGATGCCAGGGGTGCCAAAAACATTCAGTACTTC	CSARDARGAKNIQYF
TRBJ2-1	TRBV9	TRBD2	-	TGTGCCAGCAGCGCGGAGGGAGCGGGAGTAGTGCAGTTCTTC	CASSAEGAGVVQFF
TRBJ1-2	TRBV7-3	-	-	TGTGCCAGCAGCCCATGGCTAGGCAGTAATGGCTACACCTTC	CASSPWLGSNGYTF
TRBJ1-2	TRBV25-1	-	few	TGTGCCAGCAGTGATGGTCCAGTCGGCTACACCTTC	CASSDGPVGYTF